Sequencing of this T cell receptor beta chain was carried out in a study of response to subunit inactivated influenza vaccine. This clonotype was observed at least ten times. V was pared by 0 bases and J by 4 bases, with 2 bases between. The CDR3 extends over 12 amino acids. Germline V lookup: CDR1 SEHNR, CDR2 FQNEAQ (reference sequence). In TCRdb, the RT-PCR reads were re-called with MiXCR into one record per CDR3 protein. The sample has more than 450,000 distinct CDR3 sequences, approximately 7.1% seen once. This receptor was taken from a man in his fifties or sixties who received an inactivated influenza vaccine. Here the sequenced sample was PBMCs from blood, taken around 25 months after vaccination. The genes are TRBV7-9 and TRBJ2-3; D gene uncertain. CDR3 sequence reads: CASSLAPDTQYF. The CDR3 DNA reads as TGTGCCAGCAGCTTAGCCCCAGATACGCAGTATTTT. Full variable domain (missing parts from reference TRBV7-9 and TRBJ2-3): DTGVSQNPRHKITKRGQNVTFRCDPISEHNRLYWYRQTLGQGPEFLTYFQNEAQLEKSRLLSDRFSAERPKGSFSTLEIQRTEQGDSAMYLCASSLAPDTQYFGPGTRLTVL.